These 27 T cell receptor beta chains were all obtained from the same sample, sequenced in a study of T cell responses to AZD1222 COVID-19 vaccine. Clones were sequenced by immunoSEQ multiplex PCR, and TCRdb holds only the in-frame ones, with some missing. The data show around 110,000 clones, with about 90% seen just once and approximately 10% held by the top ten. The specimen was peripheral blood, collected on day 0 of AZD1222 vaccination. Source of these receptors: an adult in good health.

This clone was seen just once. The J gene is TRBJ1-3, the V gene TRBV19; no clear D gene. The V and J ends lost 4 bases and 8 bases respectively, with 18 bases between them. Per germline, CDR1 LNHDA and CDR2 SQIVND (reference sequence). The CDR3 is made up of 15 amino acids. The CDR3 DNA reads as TGTGCCAGTAGTACCCCCCTCGGCAGGCTGGACACCATATATTTT. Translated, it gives CASSTPLGRLDTIYF.

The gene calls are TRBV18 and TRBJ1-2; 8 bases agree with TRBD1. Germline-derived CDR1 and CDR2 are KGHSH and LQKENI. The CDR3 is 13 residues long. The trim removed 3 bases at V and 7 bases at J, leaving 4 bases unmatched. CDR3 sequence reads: CASSPQGAGGYTF. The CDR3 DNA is TGTGCCAGCTCACCGCAGGGGGCAGGTGGCTACACCTTC.

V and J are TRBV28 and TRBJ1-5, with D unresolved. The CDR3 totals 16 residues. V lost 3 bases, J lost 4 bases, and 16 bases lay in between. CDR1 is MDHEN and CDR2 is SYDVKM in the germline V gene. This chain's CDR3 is CASSFSFSLRNQPQHF. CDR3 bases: TGTGCCAGCAGTTTTTCGTTCAGCCTTCGGAATCAGCCCCAGCATTTT.

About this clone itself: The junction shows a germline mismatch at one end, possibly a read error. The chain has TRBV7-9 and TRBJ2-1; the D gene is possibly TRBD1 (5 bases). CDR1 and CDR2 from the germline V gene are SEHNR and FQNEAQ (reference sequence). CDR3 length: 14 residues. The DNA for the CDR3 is TGTGCCAGCAAATCACAGGTGGGCTACGATGAGCAGTTCTTC. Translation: CASKSQVGYDEQFF.

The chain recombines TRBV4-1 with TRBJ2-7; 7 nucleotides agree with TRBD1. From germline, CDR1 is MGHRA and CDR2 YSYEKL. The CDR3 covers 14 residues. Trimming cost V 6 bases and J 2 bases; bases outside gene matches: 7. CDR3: CASSPTGSAYEQYF. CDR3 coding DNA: TGCGCCAGCAGTCCGACAGGGTCCGCCTACGAGCAGTACTTC.

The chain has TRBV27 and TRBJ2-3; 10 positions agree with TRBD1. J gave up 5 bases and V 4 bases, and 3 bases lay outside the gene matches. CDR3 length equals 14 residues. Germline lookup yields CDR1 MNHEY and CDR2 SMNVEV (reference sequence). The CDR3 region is CASSSRDRGDTQYF. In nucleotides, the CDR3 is TGTGCCAGCAGTTCCCGGGACAGGGGAGATACGCAGTATTTT.

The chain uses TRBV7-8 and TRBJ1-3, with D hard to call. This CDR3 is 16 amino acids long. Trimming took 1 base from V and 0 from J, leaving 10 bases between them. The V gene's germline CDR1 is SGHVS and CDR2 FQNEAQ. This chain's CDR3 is CASSLEGPNSGNTIYF. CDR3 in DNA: TGTGCCAGCAGCTTAGAAGGCCCCAACTCTGGAAACACCATATATTTT.

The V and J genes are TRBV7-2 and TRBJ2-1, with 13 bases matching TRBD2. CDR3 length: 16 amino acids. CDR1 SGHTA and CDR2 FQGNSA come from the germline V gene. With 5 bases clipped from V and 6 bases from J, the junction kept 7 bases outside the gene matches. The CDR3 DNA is TGTGCCAGCAGCCCCCGGACTAGCGGGGGTCCCAATGAGCAGTTCTTC. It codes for CASSPRTSGGPNEQFF.

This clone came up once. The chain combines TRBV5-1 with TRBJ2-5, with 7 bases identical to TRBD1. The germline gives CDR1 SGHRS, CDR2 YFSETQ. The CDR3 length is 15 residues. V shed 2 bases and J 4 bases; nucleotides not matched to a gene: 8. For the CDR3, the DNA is TGCGCCAGCAGCTTCCGGCAGGGGGTTAGAGAGACCCAGTACTTC. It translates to CASSFRQGVRETQYF.

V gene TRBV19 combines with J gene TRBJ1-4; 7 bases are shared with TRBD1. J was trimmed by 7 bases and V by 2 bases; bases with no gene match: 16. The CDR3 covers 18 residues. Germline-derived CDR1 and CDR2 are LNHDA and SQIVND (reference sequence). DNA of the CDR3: TGTGCCAGTAGTATACCCCCTCCTTGGACCCGGGACAGTGAAAAACTGTTTTTT. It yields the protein CASSIPPPWTRDSEKLFF.

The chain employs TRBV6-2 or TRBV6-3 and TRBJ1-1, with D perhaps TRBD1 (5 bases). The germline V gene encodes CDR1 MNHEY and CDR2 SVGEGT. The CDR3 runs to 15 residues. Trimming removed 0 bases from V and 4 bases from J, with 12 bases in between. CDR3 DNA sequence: TGTGCCAGCAGTTACTCGGGCAGGGCGGGCACTGAAGCTTTCTTT. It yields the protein CASSYSGRAGTEAFF.

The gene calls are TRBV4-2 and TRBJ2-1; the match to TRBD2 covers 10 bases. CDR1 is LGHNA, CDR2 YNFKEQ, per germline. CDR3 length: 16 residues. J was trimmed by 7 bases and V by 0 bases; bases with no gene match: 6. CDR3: CASSQEGAGGRNEQFF. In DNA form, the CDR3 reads TGTGCCAGCAGCCAAGAAGGAGCGGGGGGGCGAAATGAGCAGTTCTTC.

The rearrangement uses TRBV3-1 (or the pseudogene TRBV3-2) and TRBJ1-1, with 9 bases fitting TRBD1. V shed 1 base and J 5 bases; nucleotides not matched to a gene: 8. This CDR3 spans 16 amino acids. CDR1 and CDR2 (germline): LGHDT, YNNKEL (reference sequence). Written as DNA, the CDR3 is TGTGCCAGCAGCCAAGTACAGGGGGCTCGGAATACTGAAGCTTTCTTT. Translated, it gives CASSQVQGARNTEAFF.

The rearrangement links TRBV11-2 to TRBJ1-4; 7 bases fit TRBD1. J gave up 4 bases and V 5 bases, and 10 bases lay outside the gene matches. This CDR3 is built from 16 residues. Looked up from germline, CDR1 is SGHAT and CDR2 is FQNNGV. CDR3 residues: CASSGRTGKLNEKLFF. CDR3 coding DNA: TGTGCCAGCAGCGGGAGGACAGGCAAACTTAATGAAAAACTGTTTTTT.

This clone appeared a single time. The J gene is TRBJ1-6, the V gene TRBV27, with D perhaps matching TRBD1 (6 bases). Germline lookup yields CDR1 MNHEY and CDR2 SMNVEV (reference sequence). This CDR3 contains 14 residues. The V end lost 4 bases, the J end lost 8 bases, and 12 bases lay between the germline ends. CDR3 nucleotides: TGTGCCAGCAGTTCACAGGAGGGGGATTCACCCCTCCACTTT. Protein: CASSSQEGDSPLHF.

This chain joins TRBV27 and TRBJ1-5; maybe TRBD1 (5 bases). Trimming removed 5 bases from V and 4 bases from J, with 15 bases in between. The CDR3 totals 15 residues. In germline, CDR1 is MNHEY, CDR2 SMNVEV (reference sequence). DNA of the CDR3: TGTGCCAGCAGTCCCGACAGATCGGTAAATCAGCCCCAGCATTTT. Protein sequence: CASSPDRSVNQPQHF.

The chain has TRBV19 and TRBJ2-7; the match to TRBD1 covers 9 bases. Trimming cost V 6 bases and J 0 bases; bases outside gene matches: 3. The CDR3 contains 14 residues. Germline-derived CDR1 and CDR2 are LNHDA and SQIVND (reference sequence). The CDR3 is CASSGTGLSYEQYF. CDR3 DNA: TGTGCCAGTAGCGGGACAGGGCTCTCCTACGAGCAGTACTTC.

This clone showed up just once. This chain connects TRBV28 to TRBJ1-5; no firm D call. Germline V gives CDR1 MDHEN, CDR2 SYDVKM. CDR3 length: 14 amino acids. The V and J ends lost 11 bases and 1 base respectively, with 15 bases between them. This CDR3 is CASPQPGSNQPQHF. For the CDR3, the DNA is TGTGCCTCCCCGCAACCGGGCAGCAATCAGCCCCAGCATTTT.

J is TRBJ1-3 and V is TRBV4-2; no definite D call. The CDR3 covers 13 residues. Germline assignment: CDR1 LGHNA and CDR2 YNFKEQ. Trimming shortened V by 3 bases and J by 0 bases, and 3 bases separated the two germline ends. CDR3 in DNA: TGTGCCAGCAGCCAGTACTCTGGAAACACCATATATTTT. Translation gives CASSQYSGNTIYF.

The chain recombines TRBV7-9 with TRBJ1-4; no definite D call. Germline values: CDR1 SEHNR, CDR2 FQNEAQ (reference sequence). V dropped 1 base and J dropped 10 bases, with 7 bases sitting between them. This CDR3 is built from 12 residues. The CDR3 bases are TGTGCCAGCAGCTTAGAAGAAGGAAAACTGTTTTTT. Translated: CASSLEEGKLFF.

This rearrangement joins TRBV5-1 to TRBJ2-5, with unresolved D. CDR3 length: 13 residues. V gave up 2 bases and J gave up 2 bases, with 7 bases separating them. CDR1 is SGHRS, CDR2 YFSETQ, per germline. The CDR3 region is CASSFLGQETQYF. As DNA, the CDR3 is TGCGCCAGCAGCTTTCTGGGACAAGAGACCCAGTACTTC.

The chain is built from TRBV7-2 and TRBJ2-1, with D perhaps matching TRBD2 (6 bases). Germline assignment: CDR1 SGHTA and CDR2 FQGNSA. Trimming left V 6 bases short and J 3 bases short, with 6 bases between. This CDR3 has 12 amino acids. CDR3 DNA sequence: TGTGCCAGCAGGCGGGGCTACAATGAGCAGTTCTTC. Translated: CASRRGYNEQFF.

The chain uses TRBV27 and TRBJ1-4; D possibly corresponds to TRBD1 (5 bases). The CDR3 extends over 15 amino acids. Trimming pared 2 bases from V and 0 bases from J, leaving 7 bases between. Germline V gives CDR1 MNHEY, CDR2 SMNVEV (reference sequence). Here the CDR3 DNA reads TGTGCCAGCAGTTTAGTAGGGGCAACTAATGAAAAACTGTTTTTT. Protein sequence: CASSLVGATNEKLFF.

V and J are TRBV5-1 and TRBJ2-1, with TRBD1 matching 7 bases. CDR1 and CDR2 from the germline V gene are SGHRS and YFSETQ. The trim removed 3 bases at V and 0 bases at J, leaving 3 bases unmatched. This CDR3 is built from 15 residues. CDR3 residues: CASSSTGTSYNEQFF. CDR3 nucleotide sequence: TGCGCCAGCAGCTCGACAGGGACCTCCTACAATGAGCAGTTCTTC.

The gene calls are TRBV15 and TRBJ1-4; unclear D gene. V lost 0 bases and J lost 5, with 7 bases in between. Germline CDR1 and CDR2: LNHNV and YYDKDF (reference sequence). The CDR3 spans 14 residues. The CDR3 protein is CATSRDLGNEKLFF. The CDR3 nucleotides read TGTGCCACCAGCAGAGATTTGGGGAATGAAAAACTGTTTTTT.

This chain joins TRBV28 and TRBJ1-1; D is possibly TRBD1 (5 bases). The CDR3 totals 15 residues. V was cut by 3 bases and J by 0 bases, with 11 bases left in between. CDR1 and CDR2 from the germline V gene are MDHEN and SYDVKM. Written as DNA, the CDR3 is TGTGCCAGCAGTTTGGAGGGACGGATGAACACTGAAGCTTTCTTT. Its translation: CASSLEGRMNTEAFF. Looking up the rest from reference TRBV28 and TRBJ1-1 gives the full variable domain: DVKVTQSSRYLVKRTGEKVFLECVQDMDHENMFWYRQDPGLGLRLIYFSYDVKMKEKGDIPEGYSVSREKKERFSLILESASTNQTSMYLCASSLEGRMNTEAFFGQGTRLTVV.

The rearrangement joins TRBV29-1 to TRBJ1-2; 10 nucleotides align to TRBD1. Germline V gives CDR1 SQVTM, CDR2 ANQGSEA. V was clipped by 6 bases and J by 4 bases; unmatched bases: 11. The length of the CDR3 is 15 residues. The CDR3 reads CSVGTGATHIYGYTF. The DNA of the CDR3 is TGCAGCGTAGGGACAGGGGCTACCCATATCTATGGCTACACCTTC.